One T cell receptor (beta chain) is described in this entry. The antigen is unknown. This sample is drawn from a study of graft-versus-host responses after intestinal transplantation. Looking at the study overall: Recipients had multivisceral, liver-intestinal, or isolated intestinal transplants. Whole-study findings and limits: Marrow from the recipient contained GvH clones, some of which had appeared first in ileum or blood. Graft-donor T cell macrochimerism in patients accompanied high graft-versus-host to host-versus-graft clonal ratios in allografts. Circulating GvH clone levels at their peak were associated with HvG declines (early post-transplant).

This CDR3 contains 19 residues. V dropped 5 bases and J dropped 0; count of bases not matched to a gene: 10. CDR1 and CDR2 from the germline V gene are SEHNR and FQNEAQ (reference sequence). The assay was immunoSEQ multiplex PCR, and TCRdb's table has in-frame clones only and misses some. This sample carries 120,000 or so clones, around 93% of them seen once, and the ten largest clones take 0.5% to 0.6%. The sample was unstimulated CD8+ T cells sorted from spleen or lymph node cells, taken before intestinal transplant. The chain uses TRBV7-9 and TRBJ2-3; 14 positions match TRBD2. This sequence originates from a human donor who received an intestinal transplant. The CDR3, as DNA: TGTGCCAGCAGCGGAGGACTAGCGGGAGGCCTCTATAGCACAGATACGCAGTATTTT. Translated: CASSGGLAGGLYSTDTQYF.